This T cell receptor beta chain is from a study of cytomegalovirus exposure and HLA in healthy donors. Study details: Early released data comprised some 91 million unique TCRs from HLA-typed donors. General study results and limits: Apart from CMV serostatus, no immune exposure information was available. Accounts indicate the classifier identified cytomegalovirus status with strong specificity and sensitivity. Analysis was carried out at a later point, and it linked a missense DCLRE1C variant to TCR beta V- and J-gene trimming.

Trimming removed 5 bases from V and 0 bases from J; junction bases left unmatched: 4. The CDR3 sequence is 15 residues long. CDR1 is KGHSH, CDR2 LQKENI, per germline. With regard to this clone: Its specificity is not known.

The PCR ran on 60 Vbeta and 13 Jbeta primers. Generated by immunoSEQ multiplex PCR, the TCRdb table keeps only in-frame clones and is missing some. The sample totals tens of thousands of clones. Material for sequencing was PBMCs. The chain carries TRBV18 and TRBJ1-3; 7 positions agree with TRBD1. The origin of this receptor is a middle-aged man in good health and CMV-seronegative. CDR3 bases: TGTGCCAGCTCATCGGGACAGAGCTCTGGAAACACCATATATTTT. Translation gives CASSSGQSSGNTIYF.